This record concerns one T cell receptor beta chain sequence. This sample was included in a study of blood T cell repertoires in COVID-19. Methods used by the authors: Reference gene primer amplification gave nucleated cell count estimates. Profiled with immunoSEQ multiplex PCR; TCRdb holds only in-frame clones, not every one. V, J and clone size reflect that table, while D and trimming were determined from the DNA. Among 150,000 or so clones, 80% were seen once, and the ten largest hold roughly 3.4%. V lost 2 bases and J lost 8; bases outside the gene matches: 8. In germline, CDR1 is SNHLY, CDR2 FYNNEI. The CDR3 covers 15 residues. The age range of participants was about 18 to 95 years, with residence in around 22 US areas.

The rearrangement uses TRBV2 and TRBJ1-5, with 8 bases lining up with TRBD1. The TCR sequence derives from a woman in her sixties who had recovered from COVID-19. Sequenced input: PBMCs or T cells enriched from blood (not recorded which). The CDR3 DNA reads TGTGCCAGCAGTGAAAGGCAGGGGGCGCGTAAGCCCCAGCATTTT. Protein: CASSERQGARKPQHF.